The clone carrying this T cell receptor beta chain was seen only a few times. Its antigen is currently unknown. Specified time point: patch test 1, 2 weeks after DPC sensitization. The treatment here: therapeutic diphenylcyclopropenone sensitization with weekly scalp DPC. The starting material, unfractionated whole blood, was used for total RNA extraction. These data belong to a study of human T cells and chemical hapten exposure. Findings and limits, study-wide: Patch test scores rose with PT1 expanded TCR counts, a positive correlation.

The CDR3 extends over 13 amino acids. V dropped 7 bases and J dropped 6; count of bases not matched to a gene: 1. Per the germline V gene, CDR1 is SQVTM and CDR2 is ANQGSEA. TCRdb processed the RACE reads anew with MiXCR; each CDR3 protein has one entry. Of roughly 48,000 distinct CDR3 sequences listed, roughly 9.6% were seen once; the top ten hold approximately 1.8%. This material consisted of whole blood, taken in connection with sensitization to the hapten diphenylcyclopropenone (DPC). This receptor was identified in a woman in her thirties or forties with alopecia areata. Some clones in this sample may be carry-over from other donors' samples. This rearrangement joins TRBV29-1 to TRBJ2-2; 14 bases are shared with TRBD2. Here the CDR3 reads CSATSGRAGELFF. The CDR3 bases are TGCAGCGCGACTAGCGGGAGGGCCGGGGAGCTGTTTTTT.